Shown below are 4 T cell receptor beta chains from a single sample sequenced in a study of blood T cell repertoires in COVID-19. Generated by immunoSEQ multiplex PCR, the TCRdb table keeps only in-frame clones and is missing some. The profile covers around 9,700 clones, with about 90% appearing a single time and 20% to 30% taken by the ten largest. Sequencing was done on a sample of peripheral blood. These receptors originate from a young man with active or convalescent COVID-19.

The genes are TRBV19 and TRBJ2-3; TRBD1 is a possible D gene (7 bases). The CDR3 sequence is 15 residues long. Germline V gene data show CDR1 as LNHDA and CDR2 as SQIVND (reference sequence). V was trimmed by 6 bases and J by 6 bases, leaving 19 bases between them. CDR3 protein: CASSRPGGQVDTQYF. In nucleotides, the CDR3 is TGTGCCAGTAGCAGGCCAGGGGGGCAGGTCGATACGCAGTATTTT.

DNA for the CDR3: TGTGCCAGCAGTGAAAGCGGGAGGAACCGGGCAGAGACCCAGTACTTC. It yields the protein CASSESGRNRAETQYF. This sequence joins TRBV2 and TRBJ2-5; 9 nucleotides align to TRBD2. From germline, CDR1 is SNHLY and CDR2 FYNNEI. V lost 2 bases, J lost 4 bases, and 8 bases stayed unmatched. CDR3 length equals 16 residues.

The rearrangement uses TRBV5-4 and TRBJ2-2; 9 nucleotides line up with TRBD2. V shed 4 bases and J 5 bases; nucleotides not matched to a gene: 18. CDR1 SGHNT and CDR2 YYREEE come from the germline V gene (reference sequence). The CDR3 length is 19 residues. The CDR3 reads CASSPPGLAGGALTGELFF. The CDR3 DNA is TGTGCCAGCAGCCCACCGGGACTAGCCGGGGGGGCCTTGACCGGGGAGCTGTTTTTT.

This clone was recorded once. J is TRBJ2-1 and V is TRBV6-1; D call uncertain. The CDR3 is 15 residues long. Trimming left V 1 base short and J 1 base short, with 8 bases between. CDR1 is MNHNS, CDR2 SASEGT, per germline. In nucleotides, the CDR3 is TGTGCCAGCAGTGAAGAGGCAGGTTCCTACAATGAGCAGTTCTTC. This codes for CASSEEAGSYNEQFF.